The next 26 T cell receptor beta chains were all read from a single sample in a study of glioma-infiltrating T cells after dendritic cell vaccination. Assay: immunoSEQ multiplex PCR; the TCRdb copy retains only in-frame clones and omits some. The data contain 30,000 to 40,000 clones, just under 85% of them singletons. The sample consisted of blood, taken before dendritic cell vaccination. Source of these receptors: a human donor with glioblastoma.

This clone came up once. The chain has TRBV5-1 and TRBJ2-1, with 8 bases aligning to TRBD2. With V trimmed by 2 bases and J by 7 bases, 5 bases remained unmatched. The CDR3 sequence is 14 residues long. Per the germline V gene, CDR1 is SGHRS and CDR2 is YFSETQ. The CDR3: CASSLRGGQNEQFF. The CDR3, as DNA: TGCGCCAGCAGCTTACGGGGGGGCCAAAATGAGCAGTTCTTC. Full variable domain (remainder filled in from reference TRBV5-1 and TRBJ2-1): KAGVTQTPRYLIKTRGQQVTLSCSPISGHRSVSWYQQTPGQGLQFLFEYFSETQRNKGNFPGRFSGRQFSNSRSEMNVSTLELGDSALYLCASSLRGGQNEQFFGPGTRLTVL.

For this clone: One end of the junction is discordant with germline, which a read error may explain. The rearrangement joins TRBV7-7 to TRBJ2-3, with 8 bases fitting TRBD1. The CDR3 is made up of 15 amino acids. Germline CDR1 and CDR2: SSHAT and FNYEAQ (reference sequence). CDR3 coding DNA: TGTGCTAGCAGCACCGGGACAGGCCATTCAGATACGCAGTATTTT. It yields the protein CASSTGTGHSDTQYF.

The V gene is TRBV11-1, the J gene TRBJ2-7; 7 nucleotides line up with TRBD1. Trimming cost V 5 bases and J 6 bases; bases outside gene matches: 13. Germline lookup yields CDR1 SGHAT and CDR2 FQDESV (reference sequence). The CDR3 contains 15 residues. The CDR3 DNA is TGTGCCAGCAGCCCTCGAGACAGGGTTCGTTTCGAGCAGTACTTC. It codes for CASSPRDRVRFEQYF.

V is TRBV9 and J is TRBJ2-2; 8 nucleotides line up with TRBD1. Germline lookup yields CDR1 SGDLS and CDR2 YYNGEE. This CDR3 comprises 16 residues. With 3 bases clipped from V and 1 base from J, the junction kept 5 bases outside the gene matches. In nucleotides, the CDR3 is TGTGCCAGCAGCGCCGGACAGGGATTGAACACCGGGGAGCTGTTTTTT. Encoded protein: CASSAGQGLNTGELFF.

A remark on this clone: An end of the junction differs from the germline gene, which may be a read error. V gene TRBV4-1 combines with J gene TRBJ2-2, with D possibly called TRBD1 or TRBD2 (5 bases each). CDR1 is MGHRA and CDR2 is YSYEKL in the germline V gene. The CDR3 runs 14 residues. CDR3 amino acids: CASTQEGRTGELFF. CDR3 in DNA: TGCGCCAGCACCCAAGAGGGGAGAACCGGGGAGCTGTTTTTT.

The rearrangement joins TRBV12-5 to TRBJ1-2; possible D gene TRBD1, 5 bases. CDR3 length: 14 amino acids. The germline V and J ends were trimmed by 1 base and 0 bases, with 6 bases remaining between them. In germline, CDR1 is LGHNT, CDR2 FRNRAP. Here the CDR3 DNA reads TGTGCTAGTGGTTTGGGCAGGGCTAACTATGGCTACACCTTC. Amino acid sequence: CASGLGRANYGYTF. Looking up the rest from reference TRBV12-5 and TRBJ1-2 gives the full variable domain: DARVTQTPRHKVTEMGQEVTMRCQPILGHNTVFWYRQTMMQGLELLAYFRNRAPLDDSGMPKDRFSAEMPDATLATLKIQPSEPRDSAVYFCASGLGRANYGYTFGSGTRLTVV.

The CDR3 nucleotides read TGTGCCAGCAGCTTTCTCCTACTGAACACCGGGGAGCTGTTTTTT. It yields the protein CASSFLLLNTGELFF. J is TRBJ2-2 and V is TRBV7-9; D not resolved. CDR1 is SEHNR and CDR2 is FQNEAQ in the germline V gene (reference sequence). Trimming took off 3 bases at V and 1 base at J, with 9 bases between the two ends. The CDR3 sequence is 15 residues long. The full variable domain, rest sourced from reference TRBV7-9 and TRBJ2-2, is DTGVSQNPRHKITKRGQNVTFRCDPISEHNRLYWYRQTLGQGPEFLTYFQNEAQLEKSRLLSDRFSAERPKGSFSTLEIQRTEQGDSAMYLCASSFLLLNTGELFFGEGSRLTVL.

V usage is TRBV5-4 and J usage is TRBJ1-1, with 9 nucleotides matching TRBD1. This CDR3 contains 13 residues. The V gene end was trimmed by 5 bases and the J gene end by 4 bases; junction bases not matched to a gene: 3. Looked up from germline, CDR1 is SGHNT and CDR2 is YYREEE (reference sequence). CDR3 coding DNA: TGTGCCAGCAGAACAGGGGGCGGCACTGAAGCTTTCTTT. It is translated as CASRTGGGTEAFF.

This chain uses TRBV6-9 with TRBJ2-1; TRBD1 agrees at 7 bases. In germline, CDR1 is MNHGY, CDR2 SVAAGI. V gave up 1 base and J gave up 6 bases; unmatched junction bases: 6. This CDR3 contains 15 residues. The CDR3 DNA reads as TGTGCCAGCAGTTATTGGGACAGAGGGGTCAATGAGCAGTTCTTC. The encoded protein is CASSYWDRGVNEQFF.

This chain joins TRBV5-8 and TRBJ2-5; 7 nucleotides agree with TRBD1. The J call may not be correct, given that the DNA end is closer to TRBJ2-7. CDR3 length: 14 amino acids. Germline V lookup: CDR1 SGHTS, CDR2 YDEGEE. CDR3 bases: TGTGCCAGCAGCTTCGGGACAGCTTCCTACGAGCAGTACTTC. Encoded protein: CASSFGTASYEQYF.

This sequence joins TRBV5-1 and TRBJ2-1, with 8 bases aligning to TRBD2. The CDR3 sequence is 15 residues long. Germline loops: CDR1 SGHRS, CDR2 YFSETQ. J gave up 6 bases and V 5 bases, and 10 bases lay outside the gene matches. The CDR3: CASRSTGGPTNEQFF. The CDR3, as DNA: TGCGCCAGCAGGTCAACGGGGGGGCCTACCAATGAGCAGTTCTTC.

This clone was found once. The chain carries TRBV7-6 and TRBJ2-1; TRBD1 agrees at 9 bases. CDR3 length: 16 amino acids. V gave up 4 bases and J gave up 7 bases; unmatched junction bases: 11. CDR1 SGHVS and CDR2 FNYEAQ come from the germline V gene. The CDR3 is CASSSAGQGDWNEQFF. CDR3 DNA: TGTGCCAGCAGCTCAGCGGGACAGGGTGATTGGAATGAGCAGTTCTTC. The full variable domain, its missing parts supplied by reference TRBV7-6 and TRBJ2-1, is GAGVSQSPRYKVTKRGQDVALRCDPISGHVSLYWYRQALGQGPEFLTYFNYEAQQDKSGLPNDRFSAERPEGSISTLTIQRTEQRDSAMYRCASSSAGQGDWNEQFFGPGTRLTVL.

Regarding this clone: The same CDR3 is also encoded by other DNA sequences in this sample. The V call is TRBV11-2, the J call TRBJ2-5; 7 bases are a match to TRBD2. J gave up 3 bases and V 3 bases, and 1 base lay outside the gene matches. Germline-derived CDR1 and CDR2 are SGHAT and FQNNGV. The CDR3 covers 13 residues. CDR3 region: CASSFAGEETQYF. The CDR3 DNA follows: TGTGCCAGCAGCTTCGCGGGGGAAGAGACCCAGTACTTC.

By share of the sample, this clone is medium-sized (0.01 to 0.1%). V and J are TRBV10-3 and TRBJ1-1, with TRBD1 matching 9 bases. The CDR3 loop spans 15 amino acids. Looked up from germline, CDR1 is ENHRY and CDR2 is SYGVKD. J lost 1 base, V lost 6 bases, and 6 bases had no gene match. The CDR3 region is CAIRDPGQGNTEAFF. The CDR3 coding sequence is TGTGCCATCAGAGATCCGGGACAGGGGAACACTGAAGCTTTCTTT.

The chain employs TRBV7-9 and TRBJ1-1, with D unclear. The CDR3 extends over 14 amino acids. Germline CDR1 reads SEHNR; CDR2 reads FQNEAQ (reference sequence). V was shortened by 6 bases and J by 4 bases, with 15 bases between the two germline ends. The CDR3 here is CASSGEGLGTEAFF. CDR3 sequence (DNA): TGTGCCAGCAGTGGGGAGGGCCTGGGCACTGAAGCTTTCTTT.

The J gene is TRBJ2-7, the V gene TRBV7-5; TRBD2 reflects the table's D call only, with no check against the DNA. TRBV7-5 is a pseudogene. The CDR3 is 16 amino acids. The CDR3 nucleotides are TGTGCCAGAAGCCGACCCCGGGGAGGGGGAGCAAACGAGCAGTACTTC. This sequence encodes CARSRPRGGGANEQYF.

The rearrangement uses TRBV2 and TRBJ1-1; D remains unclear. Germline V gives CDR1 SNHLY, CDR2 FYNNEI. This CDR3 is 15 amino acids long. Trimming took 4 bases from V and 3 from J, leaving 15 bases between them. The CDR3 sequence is CASSVPGTGDTEAFF. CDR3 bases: TGTGCCAGCAGTGTGCCGGGTACCGGCGACACTGAAGCTTTCTTT.

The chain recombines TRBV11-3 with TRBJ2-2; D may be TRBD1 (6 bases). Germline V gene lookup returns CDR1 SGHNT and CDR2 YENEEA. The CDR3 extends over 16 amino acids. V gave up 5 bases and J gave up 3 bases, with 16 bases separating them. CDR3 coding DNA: TGTGCCAGCAGCGTCAGGGGTCCTTTGGACACCGGGGAGCTGTTTTTT. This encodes CASSVRGPLDTGELFF.

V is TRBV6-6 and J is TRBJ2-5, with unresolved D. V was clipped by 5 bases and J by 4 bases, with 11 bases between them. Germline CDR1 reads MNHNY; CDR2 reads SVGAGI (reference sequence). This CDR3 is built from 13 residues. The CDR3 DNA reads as TGTGCCAGCAGTCCAGAGCGTGGAGAGACCCAGTACTTC. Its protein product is CASSPERGETQYF.

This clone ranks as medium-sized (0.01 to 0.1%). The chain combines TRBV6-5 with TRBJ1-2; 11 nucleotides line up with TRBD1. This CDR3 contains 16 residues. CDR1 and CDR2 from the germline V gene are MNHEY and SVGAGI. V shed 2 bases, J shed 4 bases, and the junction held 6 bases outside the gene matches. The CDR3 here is CASSYLRTGGTYGYTF. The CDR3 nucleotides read TGTGCCAGCAGTTACCTTCGGACAGGGGGCACCTATGGCTACACCTTC.

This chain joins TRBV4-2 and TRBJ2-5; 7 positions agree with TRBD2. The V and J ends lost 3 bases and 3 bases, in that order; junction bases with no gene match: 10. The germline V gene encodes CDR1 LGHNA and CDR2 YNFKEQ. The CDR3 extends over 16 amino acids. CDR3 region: CASSHDWGGGKETQYF. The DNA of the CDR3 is TGTGCCAGCAGCCATGACTGGGGCGGGGGAAAAGAGACCCAGTACTTC.

The CDR3 sequence: CASSLGRGYEQYF. CDR3 sequence (DNA): TGTGCCAGCTCACTGGGGCGTGGGTACGAGCAGTACTTC. This sequence joins TRBV18 and TRBJ2-7, with D perhaps TRBD1 (5 bases). This CDR3 comprises 13 residues. With 4 bases removed from V and 4 bases from J, the gap between germline ends came to 11 bases. CDR1 is KGHSH, CDR2 LQKENI, per germline.

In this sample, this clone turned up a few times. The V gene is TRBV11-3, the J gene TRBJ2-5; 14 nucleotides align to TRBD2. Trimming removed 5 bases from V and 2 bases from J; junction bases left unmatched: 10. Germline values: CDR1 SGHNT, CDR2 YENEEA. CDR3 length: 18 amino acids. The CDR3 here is CASSKGLAGGLLQETQYF. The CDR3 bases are TGTGCCAGCAGCAAAGGACTAGCGGGGGGACTACTACAAGAGACCCAGTACTTC.

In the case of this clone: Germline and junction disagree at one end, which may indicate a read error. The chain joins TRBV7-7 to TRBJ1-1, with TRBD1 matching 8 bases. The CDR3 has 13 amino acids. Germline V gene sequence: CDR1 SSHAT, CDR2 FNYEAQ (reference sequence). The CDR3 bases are TGTGCTAGCAGCTTGGACAGGGACACTGAAGCTTTCTTT. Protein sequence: CASSLDRDTEAFF.

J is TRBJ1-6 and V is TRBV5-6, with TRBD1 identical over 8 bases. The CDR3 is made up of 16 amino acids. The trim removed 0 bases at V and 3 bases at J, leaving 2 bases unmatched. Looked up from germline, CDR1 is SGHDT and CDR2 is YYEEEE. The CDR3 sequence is CASSLGTGYYNSPLHF. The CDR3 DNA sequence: TGTGCCAGCAGCTTGGGGACAGGGTACTATAATTCACCCCTCCACTTT.

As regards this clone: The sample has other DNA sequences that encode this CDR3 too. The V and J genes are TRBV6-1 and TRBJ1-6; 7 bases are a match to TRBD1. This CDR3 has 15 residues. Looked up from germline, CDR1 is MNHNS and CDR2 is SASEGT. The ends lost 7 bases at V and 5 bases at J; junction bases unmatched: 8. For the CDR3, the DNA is TGTGCCAGCACCGAAGGGACAGAGAATAATTCACCCCTCCACTTT. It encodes CASTEGTENNSPLHF.